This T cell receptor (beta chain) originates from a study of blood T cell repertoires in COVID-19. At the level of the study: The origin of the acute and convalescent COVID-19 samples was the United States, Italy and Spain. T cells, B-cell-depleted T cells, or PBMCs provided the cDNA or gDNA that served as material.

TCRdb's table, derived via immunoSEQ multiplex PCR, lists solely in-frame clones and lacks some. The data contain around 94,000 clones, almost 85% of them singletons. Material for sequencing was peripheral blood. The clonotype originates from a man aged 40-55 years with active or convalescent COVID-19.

The CDR3 region is CASRMTGNQPQHF. In nucleotides, the CDR3 is TGTGCCAGCAGGATGACAGGGAATCAGCCCCAGCATTTT. This chain connects TRBV6-5 to TRBJ1-5; 7 nucleotides align to TRBD1. The ends lost 6 bases at V and 4 bases at J; junction bases unmatched: 3. The CDR3 consists of 13 residues. Germline CDR1 reads MNHEY; CDR2 reads SVGAGI.